The 11 T cell receptor beta chains presented below share a single source sample, sequenced in a study of shared clonotypes between healthy human individuals. Here immunoSEQ multiplex PCR was the method, and the copy in TCRdb shows in-frame clones only, minus some. The data hold 1.5 million to 2.5 million clones, with about 94% observed a single time. Terminally differentiated effector memory CD45RA+ cells were excluded by CCR7 positive selection of CD45RO-negative cells. The sample was naive CD8+ T cells sorted from blood. The receptor set was obtained from a man younger than 30 in good health.

The J gene is TRBJ1-3, the V gene TRBV7-8; D not certain. This CDR3 has 16 residues. Germline V gives CDR1 SGHVS, CDR2 FQNEAQ. V was shortened by 3 bases and J by 2 bases, with 14 bases between the two germline ends. Written as DNA, the CDR3 is TGTGCCAGCAGCTTGTGGGGAGAGGGCCCTGGAAACACCATATATTTT. This encodes CASSLWGEGPGNTIYF. The full variable domain, completed using reference TRBV7-8 and TRBJ1-3, is GAGVSQSPRYKVAKRGQDVALRCDPISGHVSLFWYQQALGQGPEFLTYFQNEAQLDKSGLPSDRFFAERPEGSVSTLKIQRTQQEDSAVYLCASSLWGEGPGNTIYFGEGSWLTVV.

The V and J genes are TRBV16 and TRBJ2-5; D call uncertain. CDR3 length equals 12 residues. V was cut by 0 bases and J by 5 bases, with 4 bases left in between. Germline-derived CDR1 and CDR2 are KGHSY and FQNENV. In DNA form, the CDR3 reads TGTGCCAGCAGCCAATCGTTGGAGACCCAGTACTTC. This codes for CASSQSLETQYF.

This clone has only one observation. The chain carries TRBV9 and TRBJ2-7, with D perhaps TRBD1 or TRBD2 (5 bases each). This CDR3 spans 15 amino acids. Germline values: CDR1 SGDLS, CDR2 YYNGEE. Trimming stripped 0 bases from V and 2 bases from J, with 12 bases between. The CDR3 protein is CASSVGGGRTYEQYF. CDR3 nucleotides: TGTGCCAGCAGCGTAGGGGGCGGGCGCACCTACGAGCAGTACTTC.

The chain combines TRBV28 with TRBJ1-2, with D possibly TRBD1 on 6 matching bases. Germline CDR1 and CDR2: MDHEN and SYDVKM. The CDR3 is 15 residues long. Between the trimmed V and J ends, which lost 7 bases and 8 bases, there was a span of 23 bases. Here the CDR3 reads CASTWGADGLEGYTF. The DNA for the CDR3 is TGTGCCAGCACCTGGGGGGCCGACGGGTTGGAGGGCTACACCTTC.

The chain is built from TRBV27 and TRBJ2-1; 11 positions match TRBD2. V dropped 6 bases and J dropped 1; count of bases not matched to a gene: 5. This CDR3 is 16 amino acids long. The germline V gene has CDR1 MNHEY and CDR2 SMNVEV (reference sequence). For the CDR3, the DNA is TGTGCCAGCAGCACACTAGCGGGGGAGTCCTACAATGAGCAGTTCTTC. Encoded protein: CASSTLAGESYNEQFF.

The chain joins TRBV4-1 to TRBJ2-7; 10 bases are a match to TRBD1. Germline assignment: CDR1 MGHRA and CDR2 YSYEKL. After removal of 4 bases from V and 2 bases from J, the junction contained 8 bases not matched to a gene. The CDR3 is 16 residues long. CDR3 sequence reads: CASSPEGQGIPYEQYF. CDR3 nucleotides: TGCGCCAGCAGCCCCGAGGGACAGGGGATCCCCTACGAGCAGTACTTC.

A note on this clone: The same CDR3 can be traced to other DNA sequences in this sample. This chain links TRBV6-5 with TRBJ1-2; 7 nucleotides agree with TRBD1. The CDR3 consists of 14 residues. The V gene end was trimmed by 2 bases and the J gene end by 4 bases; junction bases not matched to a gene: 4. CDR1 is MNHEY, CDR2 SVGAGI, per germline. The CDR3: CASSYTGEGYGYTF. The DNA for the CDR3 is TGTGCCAGCAGTTACACAGGGGAGGGCTATGGCTACACCTTC.

The gene calls are TRBV27 and TRBJ2-3; D gene unclear. The CDR3 is 14 residues long. The V end was cut by 4 bases, the J end by 2 bases, with 10 bases between. Germline-derived CDR1 and CDR2 are MNHEY and SMNVEV (reference sequence). The CDR3 DNA reads as TGTGCCAGCAGTTCTATCGGATACACAGATACGCAGTATTTT. This codes for CASSSIGYTDTQYF.

Comment on this clone: The sample carries other DNA sequences with the same CDR3. V usage is TRBV2 and J usage is TRBJ2-7; D may be TRBD2 (5 bases). The CDR3 covers 13 residues. Germline V gives CDR1 SNHLY, CDR2 FYNNEI. The V end was cut by 7 bases, the J end by 0 bases, with 10 bases between. CDR3 sequence: CASTRTGSYEQYF. CDR3 DNA sequence: TGTGCCAGCACGAGGACTGGCTCCTACGAGCAGTACTTC.

The chain employs TRBV9 and TRBJ1-1; D perhaps matches TRBD1 (5 bases). There are 14 residues in the CDR3. Germline V gives CDR1 SGDLS, CDR2 YYNGEE. Trimming removed 6 bases at V and 5 bases at J, with 17 bases between. CDR3 coding DNA: TGTGCCAGCACCTACTCTTTCAGGGAAACTGAAGCTTTCTTT. As protein: CASTYSFRETEAFF.

The chain combines TRBV29-1 with TRBJ1-2; TRBD1 agrees at 7 bases. Unmatched junction bases numbered 11, after V lost 0 bases and J lost 4 bases. This CDR3 region has 16 residues. The germline V gene encodes CDR1 SQVTM and CDR2 ANQGSEA. The CDR3 protein is CSVEERTGLLGYGYTF. For the CDR3, the DNA is TGCAGCGTTGAAGAGAGGACAGGTTTATTGGGCTATGGCTACACCTTC.